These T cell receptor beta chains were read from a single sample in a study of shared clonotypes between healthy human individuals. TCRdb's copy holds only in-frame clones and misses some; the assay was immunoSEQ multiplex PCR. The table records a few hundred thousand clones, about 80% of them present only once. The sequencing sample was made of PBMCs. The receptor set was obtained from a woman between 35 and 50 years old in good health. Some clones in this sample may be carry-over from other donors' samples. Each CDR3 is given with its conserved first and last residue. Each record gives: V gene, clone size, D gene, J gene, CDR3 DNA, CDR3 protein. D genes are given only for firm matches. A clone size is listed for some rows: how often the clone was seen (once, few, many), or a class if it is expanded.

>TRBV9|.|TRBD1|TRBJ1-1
TGTGCCAGCAGCGTAGGACAGGGTTTATTGAACACTGAAGCTTTCTTT
CASSVGQGLLNTEAFF
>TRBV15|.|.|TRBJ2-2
TGTGCCACCAGCAGAGATGCAGTTTGGGGGGAGCTGTTTTTT
CATSRDAVWGELFF
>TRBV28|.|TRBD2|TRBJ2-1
TGTGCCAGCAGTCCACCAGCGGGGATGCTCAATGAGCAGTTCTTC
CASSPPAGMLNEQFF
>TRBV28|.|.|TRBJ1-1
TGTGCCAGCAAGGACCCCTGGAACACTGAAGCTTTCTTT
CASKDPWNTEAFF
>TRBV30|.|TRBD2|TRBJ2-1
TGTGCCTGGAGCCCCGGGACTAGCGGAAACAATGAGCAGTTCTTC
CAWSPGTSGNNEQFF
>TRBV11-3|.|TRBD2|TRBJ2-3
TGTGCCAGCAGCAATCCTCCCGGGGGGGGAACAGATACGCAGTATTTT
CASSNPPGGGTDTQYF
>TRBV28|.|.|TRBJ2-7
TGTGCCAGCAGTTTAGGAGAGACCCTTACCTACGAGCAGTACTTC
CASSLGETLTYEQYF
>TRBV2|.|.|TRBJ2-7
TGTGCCAGCAGTTGGAAGACCTCCTACGAGCAGTACTTC
CASSWKTSYEQYF
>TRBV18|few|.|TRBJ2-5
TGTGCCAGCTCACCACGGAATCAAGAGACCCAGTACTTC
CASSPRNQETQYF
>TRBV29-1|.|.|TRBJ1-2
TGCAGCGTTTTGACAATCCCCTATGGCTACACCTTC
CSVLTIPYGYTF
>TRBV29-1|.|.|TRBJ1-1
TGCATGGGCAGATCGAACACTGAAGCTTTCTTT
CMGRSNTEAFF
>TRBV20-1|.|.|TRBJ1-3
TGCAGTGCTAGTCATGGAAACACCATATATTTT
CSASHGNTIYF
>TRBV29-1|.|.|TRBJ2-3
TGCAGCGTTTTGGTACAGGGCAGCACAGATACGCAGTATTTT
CSVLVQGSTDTQYF
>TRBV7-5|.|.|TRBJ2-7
TGTGTCAGAAGCTCCGCCCGGGACAGACTCTACGAGCAGTACTTC
CVRSSARDRLYEQYF
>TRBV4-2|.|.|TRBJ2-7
TGTGCCAGCAGCCCCAGTGGCGCGGAAGCCTACGAGCAGTACTTC
CASSPSGAEAYEQYF
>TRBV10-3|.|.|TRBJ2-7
TGTGCCATCGGTGGTAGCGGCTCCTACGAGCAGTACTTC
CAIGGSGSYEQYF
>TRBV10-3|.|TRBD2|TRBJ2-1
TGTGCCATCAGCGGGACTAGCAGCAATGAGCAGTTCTTC
CAISGTSSNEQFF
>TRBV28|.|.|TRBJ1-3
TGTGCCAGCAGTTTAGGCGGCTCTGGAAACACCATATATTTT
CASSLGGSGNTIYF
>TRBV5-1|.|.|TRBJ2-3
TGCGCCAGCAGCTGGACCGGGACTGACGGGGGAGATACGCAGTATTTT
CASSWTGTDGGDTQYF
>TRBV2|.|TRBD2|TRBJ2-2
TGTGCCAGACAACTAGCGGGAGGGCCGAAGCGCACCGGGGAGCTGTTTTTT
CARQLAGGPKRTGELFF
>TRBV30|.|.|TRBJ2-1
TGTGCCTGGAGTGTCCTAATTCTGCATGAGCAGTTCTTC
CAWSVLILHEQFF
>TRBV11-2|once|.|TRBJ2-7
TGTGCCAGCAGCTTAAACTCGGGACAAACTCGGGGCGAGCAGTACTTC
CASSLNSGQTRGEQYF
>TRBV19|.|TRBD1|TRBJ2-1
TGTGCCAGTAGTCCAAACCGGGCCGGGACAGGGTTCAATGAGCAGTTCTTC
CASSPNRAGTGFNEQFF
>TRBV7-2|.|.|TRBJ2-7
TGTGCCAGCAGCTTAGTGACTAGTTATTTGGACGAGCAGTACTTC
CASSLVTSYLDEQYF
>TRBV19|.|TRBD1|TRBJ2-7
TGTGCCAGTAGCCTTAGGACAGGGGTAAACTACGAGCAGTACTTC
CASSLRTGVNYEQYF
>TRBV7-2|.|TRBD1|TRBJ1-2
TGTGCCAGCAGTTCGGCACAGGGGGTTTATGGCTACACCTTC
CASSSAQGVYGYTF
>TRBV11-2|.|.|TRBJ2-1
TGTGCCAGCAGCCCAGGGCGGGATGAGCAGTTCTTC
CASSPGRDEQFF
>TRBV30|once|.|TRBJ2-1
TGTGCCTGGAGTGACCCTGGAACCGGGAACCCGGGGCTCTTC
CAWSDPGTGNPGLF
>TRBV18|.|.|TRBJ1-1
TGTGCCAGCTCACCACCATGGCAGGAGGAAGCTTTCTTT
CASSPPWQEEAFF
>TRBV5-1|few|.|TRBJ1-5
TGCGCCAGCAGCTTGGATGGGGTTCAGCCCCAGCATTTT
CASSLDGVQPQHF
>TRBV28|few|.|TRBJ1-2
TGTGCCAGCAGTTCCGAGGGGGAAGCTAACTATGGCTACACCTTC
CASSSEGEANYGYTF
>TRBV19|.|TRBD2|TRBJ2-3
TGTGCCAGTAATCTAGCGGGAGTCACAGATACGCAGTATTTT
CASNLAGVTDTQYF
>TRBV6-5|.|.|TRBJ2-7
TGTGCCAGCAGTGCCTTAGGTCGGGTCGAGCAGTACTTC
CASSALGRVEQYF
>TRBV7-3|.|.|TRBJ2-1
TGTGCCAGCAGCCCCCCCGGGACAACCTCCCTGGATGAGCAGTTCTTC
CASSPPGTTSLDEQFF
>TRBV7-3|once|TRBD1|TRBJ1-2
TGTGCCAGCAGCCCCCGGACAGGAAACTATGGCTACACCTTC
CASSPRTGNYGYTF
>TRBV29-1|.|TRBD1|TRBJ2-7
TGCAGCGTTTCAGGACAGGCGTCCTACGAGCAGTACTTC
CSVSGQASYEQYF
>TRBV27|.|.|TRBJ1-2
TGTGCCAGCAGGGGTTCGGGGCAGGGTAGAAGCTACACCTTC
CASRGSGQGRSYTF
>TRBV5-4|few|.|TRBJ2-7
TGTGCCAGCAGCCCCTCGCAGGGGTCAGGAGAGCAGTACTTC
CASSPSQGSGEQYF
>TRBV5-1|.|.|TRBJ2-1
TGCGCCAGCAGCAAAGGCCGAGATTTTGAGCAGTTCTTC
CASSKGRDFEQFF
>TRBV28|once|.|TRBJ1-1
TGTGCCAGCTCTACCGGGCCCGCGGATGCTTTCTTT
CASSTGPADAFF
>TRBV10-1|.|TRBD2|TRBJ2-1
TGCGCCAGCAGTGAGACCCCGACTAGCGGAGGTGAGCAGTTCTTC
CASSETPTSGGEQFF
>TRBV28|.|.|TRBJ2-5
TGTGCCAGCAGCCTTGGCCTGGACTACCGAGGGACCCAGTACTTC
CASSLGLDYRGTQYF
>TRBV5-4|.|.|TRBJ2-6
TGTGCCAGCAGGGGCAGCGGGCTCTCTGGGGCCAACGTCCTGACTTTC
CASRGSGLSGANVLTF
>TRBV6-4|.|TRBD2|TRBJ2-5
TGTGCCAGCAGACCGACTAGCGGGCAAGAGACCCAGTACTTC
CASRPTSGQETQYF
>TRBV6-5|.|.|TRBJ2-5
TGTGCCAGCAGTCCCGCTGGCCAAGAGACCCAGTACTTC
CASSPAGQETQYF
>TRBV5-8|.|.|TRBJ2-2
TGTGCCAGCAGTCGGGAGACAGGCACCGGGGAGCTGTTTTTT
CASSRETGTGELFF
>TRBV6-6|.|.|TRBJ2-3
TGTGCCAGCAGTCCCTCCGGACCCCACGGGCATACGCAGTATTTT
CASSPSGPHGHTQYF
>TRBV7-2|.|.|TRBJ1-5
TGTGCCAGCAGCTTAGCAAATCAGCCCCAGCATTTT
CASSLANQPQHF
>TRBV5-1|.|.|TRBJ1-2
TGCGCCAGCAGCACGACAGGAAATAACTATGGCTACACCTTC
CASSTTGNNYGYTF
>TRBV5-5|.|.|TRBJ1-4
TGTGCCAGCAGCTTCCTTAATGAAAAACTGTTTTTT
CASSFLNEKLFF
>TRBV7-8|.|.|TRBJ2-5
TGTGCCAGCAGCTTACGGCGGTCCCAAGAGACCCAGTACTTC
CASSLRRSQETQYF
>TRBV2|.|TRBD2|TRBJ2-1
TGTGCCAGCAGTGACCGCGGGAGGTCCTACAATGAGCAGTTCTTC
CASSDRGRSYNEQFF
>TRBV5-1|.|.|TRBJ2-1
TGCGCCAGCAGCTTGGAGGCCCGCTACAATGAGCAGTTCTTC
CASSLEARYNEQFF
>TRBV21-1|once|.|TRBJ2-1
TGTGCCAGCAGCAAAGGGGCCAATGAGCAGTTCTTC
CASSKGANEQFF
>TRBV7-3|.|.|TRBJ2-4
TGTGCCAGCAGCTTCACCCCAATGGCCATTCAGTACTTC
CASSFTPMAIQYF
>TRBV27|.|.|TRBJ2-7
TGTGCCAGCAGTTTAATGCTCGGGCAGTACTTC
CASSLMLGQYF
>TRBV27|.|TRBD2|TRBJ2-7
TGTGCCAGCAGTTTATTCGGGACTAGTCCCTCCTACGAGCAGTACTTC
CASSLFGTSPSYEQYF
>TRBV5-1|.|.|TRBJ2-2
TGCGCCAGCAGCTTGGCCGGGTTGGCCGGGGAGCTGTTTTTT
CASSLAGLAGELFF
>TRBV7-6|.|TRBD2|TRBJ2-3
TGTGCCAGCAGCGCAACTAGCGGACGCACAGATACGCAGTATTTT
CASSATSGRTDTQYF